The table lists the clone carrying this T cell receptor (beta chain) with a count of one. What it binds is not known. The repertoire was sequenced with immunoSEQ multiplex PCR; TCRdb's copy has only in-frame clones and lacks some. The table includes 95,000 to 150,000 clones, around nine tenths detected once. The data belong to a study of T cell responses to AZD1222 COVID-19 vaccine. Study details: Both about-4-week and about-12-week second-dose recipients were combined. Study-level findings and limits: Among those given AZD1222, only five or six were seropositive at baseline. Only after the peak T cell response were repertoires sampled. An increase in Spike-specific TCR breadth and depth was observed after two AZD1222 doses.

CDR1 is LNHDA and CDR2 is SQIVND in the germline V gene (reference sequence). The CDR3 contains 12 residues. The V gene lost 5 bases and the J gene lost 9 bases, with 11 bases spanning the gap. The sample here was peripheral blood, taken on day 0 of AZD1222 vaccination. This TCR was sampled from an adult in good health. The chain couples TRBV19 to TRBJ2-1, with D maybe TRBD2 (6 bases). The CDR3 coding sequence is TGTGCCAGTAGTTCTACAGCGGGTGAGCAGTTCTTC. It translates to CASSSTAGEQFF. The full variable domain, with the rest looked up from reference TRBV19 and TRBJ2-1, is DGGITQSPKYLFRKEGQNVTLSCEQNLNHDAMYWYRQDPGQGLRLIYYSQIVNDFQKGDIAEGYSVSREKKESFPLTVTSAQKNPTAFYLCASSSTAGEQFFGPGTRLTVL.